This TCR beta chain was profiled in a study of vaccination and CD4 T cells after COVID-19. In the study overall: Cellular stimulation was performed using overlapping spike peptides derived from SARS-CoV-2, HCoV-NL63, HCoV-OC43 and HCoV-229E.

Study-level points and caveats: The median proportion of reactive clones detected only post-vaccination in convalescent patients was around 89%.

As to this clonotype: Its antigen remains unknown.

Treatment in this sample: approximately 9-day PBMC culture with coronavirus spike peptide pools or control peptides (ViraFEST assay). T cells were expanded with peptide pools, and expanded clonotypes were identified by TCR sequencing. Recorded positive PCR dates fall between March and December 2020, preceding US Alpha, Beta and Delta variants. The Oncomine TCR Beta short-read assay was applied to DNA of cultured CD4+ T cells. TCRdb itself ran the PCR reads through MiXCR, one entry per CDR3 protein. The sample has approximately 10,000 distinct CDR3 sequences, 51% seen once. Germline-derived CDR1 and CDR2 are MGHRA and YSYEKL. V shed 4 bases, J shed 2 bases, and the junction held 7 bases outside the gene matches. The CDR3 is 15 amino acids.

V is TRBV4-1 and J is TRBJ1-2, with 7 bases that match TRBD1. Source material: CD4+ T cells from blood, cultured in vitro. This sequence originates from a human donor who had recovered from COVID-19. Written as DNA, the CDR3 is TGCGCCAGCAGCCGGGGGGACAGAGACAACTATGGCTACACCTTC. This translates into CASSRGDRDNYGYTF.